These 2 T cell receptor beta chains came from one sample sequenced in a study of graft-versus-host responses after intestinal transplantation. Both intraepithelial and lamina propria lymphocytes were released by processing graft tissue. TCRdb's copy holds only in-frame clones and misses some; the assay was immunoSEQ multiplex PCR. The repertoire holds roughly 4,500 clones, with 60% to 85% as singletons. The sample consisted of ileum tissue, taken 9 days after transplant. The origin of the receptors is a human patient who received an intestinal transplant, so some T cells may come from the graft donor.

The chain employs TRBV10-1 and TRBJ2-2, with a tentative D call TRBD2 (5 bases). CDR3 length: 14 residues. V was clipped by 5 bases and J by 2 bases, with 9 bases between them. Germline V gives CDR1 WNHNN, CDR2 SYGVQD (reference sequence). In DNA, the CDR3 is TGCGCCAGCAGTTTGGACTCCAACACCGGGGAGCTGTTTTTT. Protein sequence: CASSLDSNTGELFF.

This chain joins TRBV6-4 and TRBJ2-6; D not resolved. The CDR3 is made up of 17 amino acids. Germline CDR1 reads MRHNA; CDR2 reads SNTAGT. Deletions cut 4 bases from V and 0 bases from J, with 13 bases between. The CDR3 region is CASSAQAHLSGANVLTF. In nucleotides, the CDR3 is TGTGCCAGCAGTGCCCAAGCGCATCTCTCTGGGGCCAACGTCCTGACTTTC.